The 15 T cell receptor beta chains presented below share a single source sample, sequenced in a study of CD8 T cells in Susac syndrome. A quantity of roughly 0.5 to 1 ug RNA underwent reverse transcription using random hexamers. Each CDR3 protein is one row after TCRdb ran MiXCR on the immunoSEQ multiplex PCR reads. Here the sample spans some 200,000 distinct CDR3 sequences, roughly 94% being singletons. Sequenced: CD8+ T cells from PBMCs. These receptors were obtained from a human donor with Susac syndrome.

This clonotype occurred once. CDR3: CSLAGGSETQYF. CDR3 nucleotide sequence: TGTTCCCTAGCGGGGGGTTCGGAGACCCAGTACTTC. The gene calls are TRBV30 and TRBJ2-5, with 11 bases aligning to TRBD2. Germline V gene data show CDR1 as GTSNPN and CDR2 as SVGIG (reference sequence). This CDR3 spans 12 amino acids.

This chain's CDR3 is CASSQDHRQNEYNEQFF. The CDR3 DNA reads as TGTGCCAGCAGCCAAGATCATCGACAGAACGAGTACAATGAGCAGTTCTTC. This chain joins TRBV3-1 and TRBJ2-1, with D perhaps TRBD1 (5 bases). The CDR3 has 17 residues. The germline CDR1 and CDR2 sequences are LGHDT and YNNKEL (reference sequence). With 0 bases removed from V and 4 bases from J, the gap between germline ends came to 16 bases.

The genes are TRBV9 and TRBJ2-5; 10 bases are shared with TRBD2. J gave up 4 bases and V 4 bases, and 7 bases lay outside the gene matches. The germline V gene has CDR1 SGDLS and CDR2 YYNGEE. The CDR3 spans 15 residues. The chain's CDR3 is CASSPLLAGAETQYF. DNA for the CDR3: TGTGCCAGCAGCCCCCTCCTAGCGGGAGCAGAGACCCAGTACTTC.

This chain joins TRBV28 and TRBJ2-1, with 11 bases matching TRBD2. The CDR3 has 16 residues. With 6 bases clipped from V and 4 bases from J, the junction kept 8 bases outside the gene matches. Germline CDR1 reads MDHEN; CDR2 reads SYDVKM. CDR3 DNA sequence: TGTGCCAGCAGCAACACCGGACTAGCGGGTTACAATGAGCAGTTCTTC. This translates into CASSNTGLAGYNEQFF. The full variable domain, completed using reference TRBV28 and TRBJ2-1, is DVKVTQSSRYLVKRTGEKVFLECVQDMDHENMFWYRQDPGLGLRLIYFSYDVKMKEKGDIPEGYSVSREKKERFSLILESASTNQTSMYLCASSNTGLAGYNEQFFGPGTRLTVL.

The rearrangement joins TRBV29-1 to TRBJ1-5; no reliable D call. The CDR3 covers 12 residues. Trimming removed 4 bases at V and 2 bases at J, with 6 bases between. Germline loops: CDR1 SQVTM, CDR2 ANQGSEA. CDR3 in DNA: TGCAGCGTTGGTGATGGCAATCAGCCCCAGCATTTT. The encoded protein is CSVGDGNQPQHF.

CDR3 protein: CASSSAYTGDTQYF. Written as DNA, the CDR3 is TGTGCCAGCAGCTCCGCTTATACGGGAGATACGCAGTATTTT. This chain connects TRBV7-3 to TRBJ2-3; D remains ambiguous. Germline V gene sequence: CDR1 SGHTA, CDR2 FQGTGA. Between the trimmed V and J ends, which lost 4 bases and 5 bases, there was a span of 13 bases. There are 14 residues in the CDR3. The full variable domain, in which reference TRBV7-3 and TRBJ2-3 provide the parts outside the CDR3, is GAGVSQTPSNKVTEKGKYVELRCDPISGHTALYWYRQSLGQGPEFLIYFQGTGAADDSGLPNDRFFAVRPEGSVSTLKIQRTERGDSAVYLCASSSAYTGDTQYFGPGTRLTVL.

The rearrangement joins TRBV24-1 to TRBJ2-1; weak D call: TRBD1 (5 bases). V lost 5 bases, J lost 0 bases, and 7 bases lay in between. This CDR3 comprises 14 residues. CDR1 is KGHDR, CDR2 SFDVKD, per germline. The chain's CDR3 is CATSAGFSYNEQFF. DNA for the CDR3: TGTGCCACCAGTGCAGGGTTCTCCTACAATGAGCAGTTCTTC.

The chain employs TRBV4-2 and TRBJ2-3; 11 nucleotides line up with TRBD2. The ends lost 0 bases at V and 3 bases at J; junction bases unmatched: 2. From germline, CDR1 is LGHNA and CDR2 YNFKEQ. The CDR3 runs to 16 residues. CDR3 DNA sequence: TGTGCCAGCAGCCAAGATCTAGCGGGGGGAACAGATACGCAGTATTTT. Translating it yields CASSQDLAGGTDTQYF.

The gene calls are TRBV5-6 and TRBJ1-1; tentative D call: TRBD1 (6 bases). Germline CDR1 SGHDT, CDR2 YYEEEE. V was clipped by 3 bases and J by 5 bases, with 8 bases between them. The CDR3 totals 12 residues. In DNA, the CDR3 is TGTGCCAGCAGCTGGGGGCAAACTGAAGCTTTCTTT. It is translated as CASSWGQTEAFF. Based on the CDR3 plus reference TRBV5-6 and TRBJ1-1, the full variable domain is DAGVTQSPTHLIKTRGQQVTLRCSPKSGHDTVSWYQQALGQGPQFIFQYYEEEERQRGNFPDRFSGHQFPNYSSELNVNALLLGDSALYLCASSWGQTEAFFGQGTRLTVV.

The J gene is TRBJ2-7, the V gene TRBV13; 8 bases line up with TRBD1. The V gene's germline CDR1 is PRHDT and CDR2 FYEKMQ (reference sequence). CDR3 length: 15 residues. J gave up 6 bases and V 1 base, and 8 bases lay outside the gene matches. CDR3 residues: CASSLAAGQGAEQYF. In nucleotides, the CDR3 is TGTGCCAGCAGCTTAGCAGCCGGACAGGGTGCCGAGCAGTACTTC.

This CDR3 is CSAMTGISYEQYF. Here the CDR3 DNA reads TGCAGTGCCATGACAGGGATCTCCTACGAGCAGTACTTC. The chain is built from TRBV20-1 and TRBJ2-7, with 7 bases identical to TRBD1. The germline V gene has CDR1 DFQATT and CDR2 SNEGSKA (reference sequence). CDR3 size: 13 residues. V lost 6 bases and J lost 0; bases outside the gene matches: 5.

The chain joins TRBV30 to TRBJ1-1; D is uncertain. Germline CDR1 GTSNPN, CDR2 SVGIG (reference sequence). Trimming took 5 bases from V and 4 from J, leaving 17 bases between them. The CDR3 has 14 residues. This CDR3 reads CAWCLGEPCTEAFF. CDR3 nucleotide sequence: TGTGCCTGGTGTCTTGGCGAACCGTGCACTGAAGCTTTCTTT.

CDR3 amino acids: CSARGFGEGYDQPQHF. The CDR3, as DNA: TGCAGTGCTAGAGGATTCGGGGAGGGATACGATCAGCCCCAGCATTTT. The chain joins TRBV20-1 to TRBJ1-5, with D uncertain. The CDR3 length is 16 residues. V dropped 1 base and J dropped 5 bases, with 18 bases sitting between them. Germline CDR1 is DFQATT and CDR2 is SNEGSKA (reference sequence).

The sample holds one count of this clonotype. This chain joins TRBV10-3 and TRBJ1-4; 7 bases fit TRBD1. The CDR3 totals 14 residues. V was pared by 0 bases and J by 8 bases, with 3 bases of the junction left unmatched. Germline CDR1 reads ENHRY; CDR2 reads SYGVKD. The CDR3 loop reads CAISESGTDEKLFF. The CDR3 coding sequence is TGTGCCATCAGTGAGTCGGGGACAGACGAAAAACTGTTTTTT.

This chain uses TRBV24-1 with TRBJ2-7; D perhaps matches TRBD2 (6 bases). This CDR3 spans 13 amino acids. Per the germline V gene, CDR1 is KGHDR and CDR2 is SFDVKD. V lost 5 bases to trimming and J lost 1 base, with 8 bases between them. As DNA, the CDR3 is TGTGCCACCAGTGTTGCGGGATCCTACGAGCAGTACTTC. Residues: CATSVAGSYEQYF.